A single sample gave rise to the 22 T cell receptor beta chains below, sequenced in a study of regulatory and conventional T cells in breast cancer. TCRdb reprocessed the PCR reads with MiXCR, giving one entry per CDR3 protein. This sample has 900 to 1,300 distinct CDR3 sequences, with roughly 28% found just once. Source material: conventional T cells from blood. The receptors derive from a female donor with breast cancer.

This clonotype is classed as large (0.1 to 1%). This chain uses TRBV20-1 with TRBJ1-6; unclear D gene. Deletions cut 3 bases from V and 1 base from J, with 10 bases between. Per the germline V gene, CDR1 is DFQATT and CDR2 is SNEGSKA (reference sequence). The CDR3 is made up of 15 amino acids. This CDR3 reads CSARPPGSYNSPLHF. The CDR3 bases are TGCAGTGCTAGGCCCCCGGGTTCCTATAATTCACCCCTCCACTTT.

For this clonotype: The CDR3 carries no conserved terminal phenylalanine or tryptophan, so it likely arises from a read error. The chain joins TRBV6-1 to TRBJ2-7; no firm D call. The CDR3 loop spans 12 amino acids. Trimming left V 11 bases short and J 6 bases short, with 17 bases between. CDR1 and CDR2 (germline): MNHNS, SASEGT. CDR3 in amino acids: CAGTSDGREQYL. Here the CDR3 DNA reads TGTGCCGGCACCTCGGACGGTCGCGAGCAGTACCTC.

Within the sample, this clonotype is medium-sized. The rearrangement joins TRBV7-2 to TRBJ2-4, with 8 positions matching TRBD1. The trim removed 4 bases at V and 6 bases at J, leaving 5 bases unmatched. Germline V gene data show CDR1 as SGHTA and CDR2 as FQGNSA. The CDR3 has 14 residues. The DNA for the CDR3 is TGTGCCAGCAGCTCCAGGGGGCCGGGAAACATTCAGTACTTC. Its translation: CASSSRGPGNIQYF.

For the CDR3, the DNA is TGTGCCAGCAGTTACGTGGAAGGGGAGGCTTTCTTT. Its translation: CASSYVEGEAFF. The chain has TRBV6-2 or TRBV6-3 and TRBJ1-1; D perhaps matches TRBD1 (5 bases). The ends were cut back, 2 bases at V and 11 bases at J, with 12 bases in the middle. The CDR3 spans 12 residues. Germline V gives CDR1 MNHEY, CDR2 SVGEGT.

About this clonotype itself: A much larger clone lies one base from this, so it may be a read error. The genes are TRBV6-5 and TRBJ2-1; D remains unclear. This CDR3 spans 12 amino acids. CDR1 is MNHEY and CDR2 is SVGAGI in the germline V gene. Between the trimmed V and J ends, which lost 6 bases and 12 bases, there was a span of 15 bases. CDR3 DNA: TGTGCCAGCAGCCGGTCTGGGGATGGGCAGTTCTTC. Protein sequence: CASSRSGDGQFF.

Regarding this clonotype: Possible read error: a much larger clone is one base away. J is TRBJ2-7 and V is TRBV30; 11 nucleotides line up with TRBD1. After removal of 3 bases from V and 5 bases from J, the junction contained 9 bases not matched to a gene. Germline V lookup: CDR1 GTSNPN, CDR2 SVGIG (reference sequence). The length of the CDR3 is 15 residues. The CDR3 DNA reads TGTGCCTGGAGCATTGGGACAGGGGGATCCCACGAGCAGTACTTC. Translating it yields CAWSIGTGGSHEQYF.

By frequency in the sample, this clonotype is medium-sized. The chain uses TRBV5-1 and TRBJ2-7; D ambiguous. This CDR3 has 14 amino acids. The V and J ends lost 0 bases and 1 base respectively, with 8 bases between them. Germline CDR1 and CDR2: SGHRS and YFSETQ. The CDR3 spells CASSLVTQSYEQYF. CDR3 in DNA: TGCGCCAGCAGCTTGGTGACGCAATCCTACGAGCAGTACTTC. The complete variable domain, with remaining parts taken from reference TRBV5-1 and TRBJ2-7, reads KAGVTQTPRYLIKTRGQQVTLSCSPISGHRSVSWYQQTPGQGLQFLFEYFSETQRNKGNFPGRFSGRQFSNSRSEMNVSTLELGDSALYLCASSLVTQSYEQYFGPGTRLTVT.

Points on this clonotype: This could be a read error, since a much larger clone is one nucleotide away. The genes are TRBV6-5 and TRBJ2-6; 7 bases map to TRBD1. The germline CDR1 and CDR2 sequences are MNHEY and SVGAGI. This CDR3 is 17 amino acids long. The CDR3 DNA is TGTGCCGGCAGTTACACAACAGGGGTCTCTGGGGCCAACGTCCTGACTTTC. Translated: CAGSYTTGVSGANVLTF.

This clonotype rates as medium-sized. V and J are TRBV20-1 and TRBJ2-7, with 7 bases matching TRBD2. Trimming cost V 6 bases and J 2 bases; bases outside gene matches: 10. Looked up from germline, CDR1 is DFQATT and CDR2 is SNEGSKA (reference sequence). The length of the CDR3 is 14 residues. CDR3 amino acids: CSAERRGGTYEQYF. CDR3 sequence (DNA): TGCAGTGCCGAACGGCGCGGGGGAACCTACGAGCAGTACTTC.

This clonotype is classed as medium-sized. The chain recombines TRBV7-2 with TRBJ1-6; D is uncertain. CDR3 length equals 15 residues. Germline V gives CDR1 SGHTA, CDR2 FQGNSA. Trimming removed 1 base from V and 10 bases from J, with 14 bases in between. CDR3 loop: CASSLDPGWRSPLHF. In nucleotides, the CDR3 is TGTGCCAGCAGCTTAGATCCAGGCTGGAGATCACCCCTCCACTTT. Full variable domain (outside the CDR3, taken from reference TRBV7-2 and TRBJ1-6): GAGVSQSPSNKVTEKGKDVELRCDPISGHTALYWYRQSLGQGLEFLIYFQGNSAPDKSGLPSDRFSAERTGGSVSTLTIQRTQQEDSAVYLCASSLDPGWRSPLHFGNGTRLTVT.

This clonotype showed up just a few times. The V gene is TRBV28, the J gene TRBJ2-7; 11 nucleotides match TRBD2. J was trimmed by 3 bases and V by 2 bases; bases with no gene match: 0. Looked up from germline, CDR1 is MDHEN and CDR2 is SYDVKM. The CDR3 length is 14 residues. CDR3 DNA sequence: TGTGCCAGCAGTTTACTAGCGGGGGGCTACGAGCAGTACTTC. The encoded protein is CASSLLAGGYEQYF.

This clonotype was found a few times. CDR3 region: CASSIVQGPQYF. The DNA of the CDR3 is TGTGCCAGTAGTATAGTGCAGGGGCCCCAGTACTTC. The chain joins TRBV19 to TRBJ2-4; maybe TRBD1 (6 bases). Per the germline V gene, CDR1 is LNHDA and CDR2 is SQIVND (reference sequence). CDR3 length equals 12 residues. V lost 1 base and J lost 13, with 11 bases in between.

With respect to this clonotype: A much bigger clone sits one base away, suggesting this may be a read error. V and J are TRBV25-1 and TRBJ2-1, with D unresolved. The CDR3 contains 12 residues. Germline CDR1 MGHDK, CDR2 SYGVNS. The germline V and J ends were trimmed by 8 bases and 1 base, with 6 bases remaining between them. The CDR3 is CASGPSYNEQFF. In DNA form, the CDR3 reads TGTGCCAGCGGACCGTCCTACAATGAGCAGTTCTTC.

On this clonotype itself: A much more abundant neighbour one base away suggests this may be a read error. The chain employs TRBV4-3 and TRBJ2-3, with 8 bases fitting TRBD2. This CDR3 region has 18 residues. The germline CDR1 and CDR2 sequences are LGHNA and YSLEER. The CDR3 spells CASSQGSEISGAGDTQYF. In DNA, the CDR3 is TGTGCCAGCAGCCAAGGATCCGAGATTAGCGGGGCGGGTGATACGCAGTATTTT.

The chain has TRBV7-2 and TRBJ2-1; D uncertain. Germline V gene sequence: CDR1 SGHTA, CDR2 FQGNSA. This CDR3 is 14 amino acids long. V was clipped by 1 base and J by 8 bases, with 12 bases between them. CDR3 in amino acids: CASSLVGLGDEQFF. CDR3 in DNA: TGTGCCAGCAGCTTAGTAGGGTTGGGTGATGAGCAGTTCTTC.

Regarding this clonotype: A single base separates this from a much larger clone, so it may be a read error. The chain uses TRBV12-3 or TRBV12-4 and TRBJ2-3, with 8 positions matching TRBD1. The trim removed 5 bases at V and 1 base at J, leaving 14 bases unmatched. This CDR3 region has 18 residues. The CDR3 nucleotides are TGTGCCAGCAGTCCCGGACAGGGAGGTATTTGTGGCACAGATACGCAGTATTTT. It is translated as CASSPGQGGICGTDTQYF.

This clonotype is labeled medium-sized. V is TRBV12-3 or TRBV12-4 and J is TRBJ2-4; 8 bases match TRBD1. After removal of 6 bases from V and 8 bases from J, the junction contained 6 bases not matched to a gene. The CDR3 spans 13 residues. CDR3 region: CASSKGQVDIQYF. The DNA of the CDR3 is TGTGCCAGCAGCAAGGGACAGGTTGACATTCAGTACTTC.

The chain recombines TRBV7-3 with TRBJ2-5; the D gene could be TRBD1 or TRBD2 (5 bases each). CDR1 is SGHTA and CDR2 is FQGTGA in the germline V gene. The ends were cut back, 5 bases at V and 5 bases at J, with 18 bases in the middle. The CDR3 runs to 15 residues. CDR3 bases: TGTGCCAGCAGCGGAACCGGGGCTAACGGGGAGACCCAGTACTTC. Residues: CASSGTGANGETQYF.

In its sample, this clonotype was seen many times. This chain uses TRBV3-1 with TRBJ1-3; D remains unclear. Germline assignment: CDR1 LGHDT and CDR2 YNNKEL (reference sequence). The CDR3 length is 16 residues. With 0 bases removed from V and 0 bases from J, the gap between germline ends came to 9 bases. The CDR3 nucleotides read TGTGCCAGCAGCCAAGATTGGGAGTCCTCTGGAAACACCATATATTTT. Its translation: CASSQDWESSGNTIYF.

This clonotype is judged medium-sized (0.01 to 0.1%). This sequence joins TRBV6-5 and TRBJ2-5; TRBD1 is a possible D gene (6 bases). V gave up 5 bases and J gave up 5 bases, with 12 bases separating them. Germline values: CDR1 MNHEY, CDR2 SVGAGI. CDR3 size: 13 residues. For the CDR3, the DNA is TGTGCCAGCAGTGGGACACAAATGGAGACCCAGTACTTC. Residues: CASSGTQMETQYF.

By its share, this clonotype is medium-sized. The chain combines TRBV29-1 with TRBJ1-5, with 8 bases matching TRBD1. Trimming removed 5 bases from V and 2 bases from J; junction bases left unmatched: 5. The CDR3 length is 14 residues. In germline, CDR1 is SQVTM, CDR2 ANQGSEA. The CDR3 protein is CSVPTGAGNQPQHF. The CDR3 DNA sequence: TGCAGCGTTCCGACAGGGGCAGGCAATCAGCCCCAGCATTTT.

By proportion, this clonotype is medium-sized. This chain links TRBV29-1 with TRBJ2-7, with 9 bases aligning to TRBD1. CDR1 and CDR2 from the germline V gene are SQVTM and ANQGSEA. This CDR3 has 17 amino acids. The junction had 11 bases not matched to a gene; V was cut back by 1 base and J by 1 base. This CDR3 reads CSVEVLNRDRVSYEQYF. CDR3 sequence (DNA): TGCAGCGTTGAAGTTTTGAACCGGGACAGGGTATCCTACGAGCAGTACTTC.